Presented here are 26 T cell receptor beta chains from one specimen sequenced in a study of CD8 T cells in Susac syndrome. RNA totalling roughly 0.45 to 1 ug underwent reverse transcription with random hexamers. Via MiXCR, TCRdb re-called the immunoSEQ multiplex PCR reads, giving one row per CDR3 protein. This table has about 120,000 distinct CDR3 sequences, 85% to 95% appearing once. Sequenced input: CD8+ T cells from PBMCs. The source of these receptors is a human donor in good health.

The J gene is TRBJ1-1, the V gene TRBV6-2 or TRBV6-3; D ambiguous. The germline V gene encodes CDR1 MNHEY and CDR2 SVGEGT. There are 12 residues in the CDR3. V shed 1 base and J shed 4 bases, with 4 bases lying between them. This CDR3 is CASSYYGTEAFF. The DNA of the CDR3 is TGTGCCAGCAGTTACTACGGCACTGAAGCTTTCTTT.

This rearrangement joins TRBV3-1 to TRBJ2-2; TRBD2 agrees at 9 bases. The V and J ends lost 4 bases and 5 bases, in that order; junction bases with no gene match: 8. The germline V gene has CDR1 LGHDT and CDR2 YNNKEL (reference sequence). The CDR3 contains 16 residues. CDR3 residues: CASSPPGGGGTGELFF. The CDR3 region has the DNA TGTGCCAGCAGCCCGCCGGGCGGGGGGGGAACCGGGGAGCTGTTTTTT. Full variable domain (remainder filled in from reference TRBV3-1 and TRBJ2-2): DTAVSQTPKYLVTQMGNDKSIKCEQNLGHDTMYWYKQDSKKFLKIMFSYNNKELIINETVPNRFSPKSPDKAHLNLHINSLELGDSAVYFCASSPPGGGGTGELFFGEGSRLTVL.

This clonotype was counted a single time. The V call is TRBV7-2, the J call TRBJ2-2; 10 bases map to TRBD2. Looked up from germline, CDR1 is SGHTA and CDR2 is FQGNSA. V shed 1 base, J shed 6 bases, and the junction held 8 bases outside the gene matches. The CDR3 contains 17 residues. CDR3 protein: CASSLESLAGVPGELFF. The CDR3 DNA is TGTGCCAGCAGCTTAGAATCCCTAGCGGGAGTCCCCGGGGAGCTGTTTTTT.

The chain joins TRBV10-3 to TRBJ1-1; unclear D gene. Germline CDR1 reads ENHRY; CDR2 reads SYGVKD. Trimming stripped 0 bases from V and 7 bases from J, with 3 bases between. This CDR3 is 11 amino acids long. CDR3 sequence: CAISESSEAFF. For the CDR3, the DNA is TGTGCCATCAGTGAGTCAAGTGAAGCTTTCTTT.

V gene TRBV5-1 combines with J gene TRBJ1-1, with a possible D match to TRBD1 (5 bases). The CDR3 consists of 14 residues. Germline CDR1 reads SGHRS; CDR2 reads YFSETQ. Trimming took 5 bases from V and 1 from J, leaving 12 bases between them. CDR3: CASRRGTENTEAFF. Here the CDR3 DNA reads TGCGCCAGCAGACGAGGGACGGAGAACACTGAAGCTTTCTTT.

CDR3 residues: CASSLEGRDSPLHF. CDR3 DNA: TGCGCCAGCAGCTTGGAGGGCAGGGATTCACCCCTCCACTTT. The chain couples TRBV5-1 to TRBJ1-6; TRBD1 is a possible D gene (5 bases). CDR3 length equals 14 residues. CDR1 SGHRS and CDR2 YFSETQ come from the germline V gene. Between the trimmed V and J ends, which lost 0 bases and 8 bases, there was a span of 9 bases. The variable domain in full, completed from reference TRBV5-1 and TRBJ1-6, reads KAGVTQTPRYLIKTRGQQVTLSCSPISGHRSVSWYQQTPGQGLQFLFEYFSETQRNKGNFPGRFSGRQFSNSRSEMNVSTLELGDSALYLCASSLEGRDSPLHFGNGTRLTVT.

The rearrangement joins TRBV11-2 to TRBJ1-1, with a possible D match to TRBD1 (5 bases). This CDR3 spans 14 amino acids. V was clipped by 8 bases and J by 3 bases, with 16 bases between them. The germline V gene encodes CDR1 SGHAT and CDR2 FQNNGV. Here the CDR3 reads CASLQGDVDTEAFF. For the CDR3, the DNA is TGTGCCAGCCTTCAAGGGGATGTGGACACTGAAGCTTTCTTT. The variable domain in full, completed from reference TRBV11-2 and TRBJ1-1, reads EAGVAQSPRYKIIEKRQSVAFWCNPISGHATLYWYQQILGQGPKLLIQFQNNGVVDDSQLPKDRFSAERLKGVDSTLKIQPAKLEDSAVYLCASLQGDVDTEAFFGQGTRLTVV.

The chain links TRBV6-5 to TRBJ2-5, with 9 nucleotides matching TRBD2. The germline V gene has CDR1 MNHEY and CDR2 SVGAGI. CDR3 size: 16 residues. J gave up 4 bases and V 2 bases, and 8 bases lay outside the gene matches. The CDR3 loop reads CASSYGRLAGRETQYF. CDR3 bases: TGTGCCAGCAGTTACGGGCGGCTAGCGGGGAGAGAGACCCAGTACTTC.

The CDR3, as DNA: TGTGCCACCAGCAGAGATCGGGGCGTAGTAGCGACCCAGTACTTC. Translated: CATSRDRGVVATQYF. This sequence joins TRBV15 and TRBJ2-5, with D perhaps matching TRBD1 or TRBD2 (5 bases each). There are 15 residues in the CDR3. V was pared by 0 bases and J by 7 bases, with 15 bases between. In germline, CDR1 is LNHNV, CDR2 YYDKDF (reference sequence).

The J gene is TRBJ2-3, the V gene TRBV7-2; 7 nucleotides align to TRBD1. CDR1 is SGHTA, CDR2 FQGNSA, per germline. J lost 1 base, V lost 5 bases, and 6 bases had no gene match. This CDR3 contains 15 residues. DNA of the CDR3: TGTGCCAGCAGCCCCGACGGGACAGGCACAGATACGCAGTATTTT. This translates into CASSPDGTGTDTQYF.

The chain carries TRBV6-2 or TRBV6-3 and TRBJ2-2; D remains ambiguous. Trimming shortened V by 4 bases and J by 5 bases, and 17 bases separated the two germline ends. CDR1 MNHEY and CDR2 SVGEGT come from the germline V gene. CDR3 size: 16 residues. The CDR3 here is CASSSPDSRRTGELFF. CDR3 sequence (DNA): TGTGCCAGCAGTTCCCCCGACTCGAGAAGGACCGGGGAGCTGTTTTTT.

Remarks on this clonotype: Germline and junction disagree at one end, which may indicate a read error. The CDR3 nucleotides are TGTGCCAGCAGGGGGACCCGGAATACCGGGGAGCTTTTTTTT. It specifies CASRGTRNTGELFF. This chain links TRBV12-3 or TRBV12-4 with TRBJ2-2; D assignment may be TRBD1 or TRBD2 (5 bases each). The CDR3 spans 14 residues.

The genes are TRBV30 and TRBJ2-5, with 7 nucleotides matching TRBD1. J lost 4 bases, V lost 1 base, and 3 bases had no gene match. Germline CDR1 reads GTSNPN; CDR2 reads SVGIG (reference sequence). This CDR3 spans 13 amino acids. CDR3 sequence: CAWSETGRETQYF. As DNA, the CDR3 is TGTGCCTGGAGTGAGACAGGGCGAGAGACCCAGTACTTC.

J is TRBJ1-2 and V is TRBV29-1, with D tentatively TRBD1 (5 bases). Deletions cut 4 bases from V and 1 base from J, with 7 bases between. The V gene's germline CDR1 is SQVTM and CDR2 ANQGSEA. This CDR3 contains 12 residues. In DNA form, the CDR3 reads TGCAGCGTTGGGCAGGGTAACTATGGCTACACCTTC. Residues: CSVGQGNYGYTF.

V usage is TRBV7-2 and J usage is TRBJ2-7; 12 nucleotides match TRBD1. This CDR3 is 16 amino acids long. V was pared by 6 bases and J by 5 bases, with 11 bases of the junction left unmatched. Looked up from germline, CDR1 is SGHTA and CDR2 is FQGNSA. The CDR3 DNA reads as TGTGCCAGCAGTTACCGAGCCGGGACAGGGGGCCACGAGCAGTACTTC. Protein product: CASSYRAGTGGHEQYF.

This chain joins TRBV11-2 and TRBJ2-1, with 7 bases matching TRBD2. The V gene end was trimmed by 4 bases and the J gene end by 10 bases; junction bases not matched to a gene: 7. The CDR3 loop spans 13 amino acids. Germline values: CDR1 SGHAT, CDR2 FQNNGV. The CDR3 here is CASSYSSGQEQFF. The CDR3, as DNA: TGTGCCAGCAGCTATTCTAGCGGTCAGGAGCAGTTCTTC.

This sequence joins TRBV6-1 and TRBJ1-1, with TRBD1 matching over 9 bases. V dropped 6 bases and J dropped 4; count of bases not matched to a gene: 18. CDR1 MNHNS and CDR2 SASEGT come from the germline V gene. This CDR3 region has 18 residues. The CDR3 DNA reads as TGTGCCAGCAGGACCCCCGGGACAGGGATCGGGACGTTCACTGAAGCTTTCTTT. This translates into CASRTPGTGIGTFTEAFF.

This chain links TRBV7-2 with TRBJ1-2; 7 bases fit TRBD1. Germline CDR1 SGHTA, CDR2 FQGNSA. The CDR3 contains 15 residues. The V gene end was trimmed by 0 bases and the J gene end by 6 bases; junction bases not matched to a gene: 7. CDR3 loop: CASSLARDSLNGYTF. CDR3 coding DNA: TGTGCCAGCAGCTTAGCCAGGGACAGTCTTAATGGCTACACCTTC.

J is TRBJ2-2 and V is TRBV20-1, with 16 bases aligning to TRBD2. Germline V gene data show CDR1 as DFQATT and CDR2 as SNEGSKA (reference sequence). The ends lost 0 bases at V and 6 bases at J; junction bases unmatched: 10. The CDR3 is 19 amino acids. In DNA form, the CDR3 reads TGCAGTGCTAGAGACGTGGGGACTAGCGGGGGGGCCTTAGCCGGGGAGCTGTTTTTT. Translating it yields CSARDVGTSGGALAGELFF.

The gene calls are TRBV25-1 and TRBJ2-7; 10 nucleotides match TRBD2. CDR3 length equals 15 residues. V was pared by 5 bases and J by 6 bases, with 10 bases of the junction left unmatched. Germline V CDR1 and CDR2: MGHDK, SYGVNS. CDR3 coding DNA: TGTGCCAGCAGTAAGAAGGCTAGCGGGAGACGCGAGCAGTACTTC. As protein: CASSKKASGRREQYF.

The V call is TRBV6-2 or TRBV6-3, the J call TRBJ2-5; TRBD2 matches at 14 bases. V lost 6 bases and J lost 5; bases outside the gene matches: 14. Per germline, CDR1 MNHEY and CDR2 SVGEGT. The CDR3 has 18 residues. The chain's CDR3 is CASSPHPTSGRAEETQYF. CDR3 DNA: TGTGCCAGCAGCCCTCATCCGACTAGCGGGAGGGCGGAGGAGACCCAGTACTTC.

This clonotype was observed a single time. V and J are TRBV4-3 and TRBJ2-2; no clear D. There are 14 residues in the CDR3. V was shortened by 0 bases and J by 6 bases, with 8 bases between the two germline ends. CDR1 and CDR2 (germline): LGHNA, YSLEER. The CDR3 nucleotides are TGCGCCAGCAGCCAAGATCACCGAGCCGGGGAGCTGTTTTTT. Translation gives CASSQDHRAGELFF.

CDR3 in amino acids: CASSTVTGSNQPQHF. CDR3 sequence (DNA): TGTGCCAGTAGTACTGTTACAGGGAGCAATCAGCCCCAGCATTTT. This chain connects TRBV19 to TRBJ1-5; D is perhaps TRBD1 (6 bases). This CDR3 is 15 amino acids long. In germline, CDR1 is LNHDA, CDR2 SQIVND (reference sequence). The ends were cut back, 4 bases at V and 1 base at J, with 11 bases in the middle. Full variable domain (rest looked up from reference TRBV19 and TRBJ1-5): DGGITQSPKYLFRKEGQNVTLSCEQNLNHDAMYWYRQDPGQGLRLIYYSQIVNDFQKGDIAEGYSVSREKKESFPLTVTSAQKNPTAFYLCASSTVTGSNQPQHFGDGTRLSIL.

The rearrangement links TRBV12-3 or TRBV12-4 to TRBJ2-1, with TRBD1 matching over 9 bases. This CDR3 comprises 15 residues. Trimming took 7 bases from V and 2 from J; bases not matched to a gene: 6. The CDR3 here is CASIPGQGTYNEQFF. The CDR3 nucleotides are TGTGCCAGCATCCCGGGACAGGGCACCTACAATGAGCAGTTCTTC.

This sequence joins TRBV6-1 and TRBJ1-1, with TRBD1 as a possible D gene (6 bases). Germline V CDR1 and CDR2: MNHNS, SASEGT. There are 19 residues in the CDR3. The germline V and J ends were trimmed by 5 bases and 0 bases, with 25 bases remaining between them. This CDR3 is CASSRISQGSIPLNTEAFF. The DNA of the CDR3 is TGTGCCAGCAGTCGTATATCACAGGGCTCCATTCCCCTGAACACTGAAGCTTTCTTT.

This clonotype was detected only a few times. The chain has TRBV7-9 and TRBJ2-7, with D possibly called TRBD1 or TRBD2 (6 bases each). The germline V gene encodes CDR1 SEHNR and CDR2 FQNEAQ (reference sequence). The CDR3 loop spans 14 amino acids. The V end was cut by 5 bases, the J end by 3 bases, with 14 bases between. CDR3 loop: CASSGGQGIYEQYF. CDR3 bases: TGTGCCAGCAGCGGAGGGCAGGGGATCTACGAGCAGTACTTC.